Below, 25 T cell receptor beta chains from the same sample are listed, as sequenced in a study of blood T cell repertoires in COVID-19. Using immunoSEQ multiplex PCR, the repertoire was profiled, and TCRdb retains in-frame clones only, with some absent. Of about 58,000 clones in the sample, approximately 89% were seen once. The source material was peripheral blood. The origin of the receptors is an older woman with active COVID-19.

The chain recombines TRBV3-1 (or the pseudogene TRBV3-2) with TRBJ2-1; 9 bases align to TRBD2. This CDR3 contains 14 residues. J lost 7 bases, V lost 6 bases, and 7 bases had no gene match. The germline V gene encodes CDR1 LGHDT and CDR2 YNNKEL (reference sequence). The CDR3 DNA reads as TGTGCCAGCAGACCTAGCGGGGCCAAGAATGAGCAGTTCTTC. Translated, it gives CASRPSGAKNEQFF.

For the CDR3, the DNA is TGTGCCAGCAGCTTGTGGGGGAGGGGACAGCCCCAGCATTTT. It encodes CASSLWGRGQPQHF. V gene TRBV5-4 combines with J gene TRBJ1-5; weak D call: TRBD1 (5 bases). Looked up from germline, CDR1 is SGHNT and CDR2 is YYREEE (reference sequence). Trimming cost V 1 base and J 7 bases, with 12 bases left between them. The CDR3 loop spans 14 amino acids.

The V and J genes are TRBV5-1 and TRBJ2-5; D is possibly TRBD1 (6 bases). V dropped 0 bases and J dropped 5 bases, with 11 bases sitting between them. CDR1 SGHRS and CDR2 YFSETQ come from the germline V gene. The CDR3 loop spans 14 amino acids. CDR3 sequence reads: CASSLGTGWETQYF. CDR3 nucleotides: TGCGCCAGCAGCTTGGGTACAGGGTGGGAGACCCAGTACTTC.

This chain uses TRBV5-1 with TRBJ1-3; D not resolved. The CDR3 spans 15 residues. Germline loops: CDR1 SGHRS, CDR2 YFSETQ. V lost 0 bases and J 1 base, leaving 8 bases between the germline ends. Written as DNA, the CDR3 is TGCGCCAGCAGCTTGGCCGGAGGGTCTGGAAACACCATATATTTT. It is translated as CASSLAGGSGNTIYF.

The V and J genes are TRBV18 and TRBJ2-5; D call uncertain. CDR3 length: 13 amino acids. The germline V gene encodes CDR1 KGHSH and CDR2 LQKENI. V gave up 0 bases and J gave up 1 base, with 3 bases separating them. As DNA, the CDR3 is TGTGCCAGCTCACCACCGGCCCAAGAGACCCAGTACTTC. This translates into CASSPPAQETQYF.

A word on this clone: Other DNA sequences in the sample encode the same CDR3. The chain carries TRBV12-3 or TRBV12-4 and TRBJ1-5; 8 bases fit TRBD1. CDR3 length: 13 residues. The V and J ends lost 6 bases and 6 bases, in that order; junction bases with no gene match: 4. The CDR3 loop reads CASRYDRGQPQHF. CDR3 coding DNA: TGTGCCAGCAGATACGACAGGGGTCAGCCCCAGCATTTT.

The J gene is TRBJ1-5, the V gene TRBV7-8, with no clear D. This CDR3 has 15 amino acids. The ends were cut back, 1 base at V and 2 bases at J, with 9 bases in the middle. Germline CDR1 and CDR2: SGHVS and FQNEAQ. CDR3 nucleotide sequence: TGTGCCAGCAGCTTAGATCGGGTGGGCAATCAGCCCCAGCATTTT. It specifies CASSLDRVGNQPQHF.

The chain uses TRBV6-4 and TRBJ1-2; 10 bases line up with TRBD1. This CDR3 comprises 15 residues. J gave up 6 bases and V 6 bases, and 10 bases lay outside the gene matches. Germline lookup yields CDR1 MRHNA and CDR2 SNTAGT. CDR3 loop: CASRPGQGGANGYTF. The DNA for the CDR3 is TGTGCCAGCAGGCCCGGACAGGGGGGTGCAAATGGCTACACCTTC.

The chain is built from TRBV6-5 and TRBJ2-5; tentative D call: TRBD2 (7 bases). The CDR3 is 13 residues long. V was clipped by 7 bases and J by 12 bases, with 21 bases between them. Germline V CDR1 and CDR2: MNHEY, SVGAGI. As DNA, the CDR3 is TGTGCCAGCACCGAGGGGGGGACGCCGAACGAGTACTTC. It translates to CASTEGGTPNEYF.

This sequence joins TRBV7-2 and TRBJ2-1; TRBD2 might be the D (6 bases). The germline V gene has CDR1 SGHTA and CDR2 FQGNSA. The V end lost 6 bases, the J end lost 5 bases, and 26 bases lay between the germline ends. This CDR3 comprises 18 residues. CDR3 coding DNA: TGTGCCAGCAGTCGTGGGGCCCCCCGTACAGCGGGCGACAATGAGCAGTTCTTC. This gives the protein CASSRGAPRTAGDNEQFF.

The chain uses TRBV19 and TRBJ2-1; 7 positions match TRBD1. Germline lookup yields CDR1 LNHDA and CDR2 SQIVND (reference sequence). The ends lost 5 bases at V and 0 bases at J; junction bases unmatched: 7. The CDR3 is 16 amino acids. The CDR3 nucleotides are TGTGCCAGTAGTCAAATGTCAGGGGGCTCCTACAATGAGCAGTTCTTC. Protein sequence: CASSQMSGGSYNEQFF.

The J gene is TRBJ1-2, the V gene TRBV18, with 9 bases lining up with TRBD1. CDR1 is KGHSH and CDR2 is LQKENI in the germline V gene. Unmatched junction bases numbered 2, after V lost 6 bases and J lost 6 bases. The CDR3 length is 12 residues. The CDR3, as DNA: TGTGCCAGCTCGGACAGGGGTAATGGCTACACCTTC. Amino acids: CASSDRGNGYTF.

The chain joins TRBV21-1 to TRBJ2-5; the table's D gene call, TRBD2, was not cross checked with the DNA. TRBV21-1 is noted as a pseudogene. There are 17 residues in the CDR3. This CDR3 is CASSPPGGPVLVETQYF. The CDR3 DNA sequence: TGTGCCAGCAGTCCTCCGGGGGGGCCGGTATTAGTAGAGACCCAGTACTTC.

This clone turned up a few times. The V gene is TRBV10-3, the J gene TRBJ1-6; no clear D gene. The V gene lost 6 bases and the J gene lost 10 bases, with 16 bases spanning the gap. The germline V gene has CDR1 ENHRY and CDR2 SYGVKD. The CDR3 spans 14 residues. CDR3 sequence reads: CAISAFVTQSPLHF. CDR3 nucleotides: TGTGCCATCAGCGCCTTTGTGACTCAGTCACCCCTCCACTTT.

The chain recombines TRBV12-3 or TRBV12-4 with TRBJ1-1; D is ambiguous. The CDR3 has 12 residues. Trimming took off 5 bases at V and 7 bases at J, with 11 bases between the two ends. CDR3 protein: CASSPGLNEAFF. CDR3 in DNA: TGTGCCAGCAGTCCCGGTCTAAATGAAGCTTTCTTT.

This sequence joins TRBV10-2 and TRBJ1-1; D unclear. Germline assignment: CDR1 WSHSY and CDR2 SAAADI. This CDR3 spans 11 amino acids. V was trimmed by 6 bases and J by 0 bases, leaving 2 bases between them. In DNA, the CDR3 is TGCGCCAGCAGCTTGAACACTGAAGCTTTCTTT. Protein: CASSLNTEAFF.

V is TRBV23-1 and J is TRBJ1-2, with 8 bases that match TRBD1. TRBV23-1 carries the ORF label, with uncertain function. The ends lost 4 bases at V and 8 bases at J; junction bases unmatched: 6. This CDR3 has 13 residues. CDR3 loop: CASSPDRGRGYTF. The CDR3 coding sequence is TGCGCCAGCAGTCCTGACAGGGGTAGGGGCTACACCTTC.

V gene TRBV29-1 combines with J gene TRBJ1-3; D might be TRBD1 (5 bases). CDR1 and CDR2 from the germline V gene are SQVTM and ANQGSEA. This CDR3 has 13 amino acids. Trimming took off 4 bases at V and 4 bases at J, with 11 bases between the two ends. The CDR3 DNA sequence: TGCAGCGTTGGGGGCATTGCAGGAAACACCATATATTTT. The encoded protein is CSVGGIAGNTIYF.

The chain carries TRBV6-5 and TRBJ2-7; D not certain. Germline V CDR1 and CDR2: MNHEY, SVGAGI. The ends were cut back, 2 bases at V and 2 bases at J, with 10 bases in the middle. This CDR3 is 14 amino acids long. The CDR3 is CASSYVSGAYEQYF. CDR3 in DNA: TGTGCCAGCAGTTACGTGTCAGGTGCCTACGAGCAGTACTTC.

CDR3 region: CASSFSPRGTQPQHF. The CDR3 coding sequence is TGTGCCAGCAGTTTTTCCCCCAGGGGGACTCAGCCCCAGCATTTT. This chain joins TRBV6-6 and TRBJ1-5; 7 positions match TRBD1. Germline-derived CDR1 and CDR2 are MNHNY and SVGAGI (reference sequence). V lost 4 bases to trimming and J lost 6 bases; unmatched junction nucleotides: 9. The CDR3 has 15 residues.

This clone was found once. The chain carries TRBV13 and TRBJ2-2; 10 bases agree with TRBD2. CDR1 and CDR2 (germline): PRHDT, FYEKMQ (reference sequence). The CDR3 extends over 17 amino acids. Losses at the gene ends were 3 bases for V and 2 bases for J; bases not matched to a gene: 6. The CDR3 nucleotides are TGTGCCAGCAGCTTCTACCAGCGGGGGGGAAACACCGGGGAGCTGTTTTTT. This gives the protein CASSFYQRGGNTGELFF.

This chain joins TRBV6-6 and TRBJ1-1; 8 nucleotides agree with TRBD1. V gave up 2 bases and J gave up 1 base; unmatched junction bases: 6. The CDR3 runs 16 residues. CDR1 is MNHNY, CDR2 SVGAGI, per germline (reference sequence). As DNA, the CDR3 is TGTGCCAGCAGTTACGTCAGGGGGCGAACGAACACTGAAGCTTTCTTT. Translated, it gives CASSYVRGRTNTEAFF.

V usage is TRBV4-3 and J usage is TRBJ2-3, with 14 bases aligning to TRBD2. Germline V CDR1 and CDR2: LGHNA, YSLEER. Trimming removed 0 bases from V and 7 bases from J; junction bases left unmatched: 12. The CDR3 runs to 19 residues. CDR3 region: CASSQEPVSTSGGGNTQYF. CDR3 in DNA: TGCGCCAGCAGCCAAGAACCCGTCTCGACTAGCGGGGGGGGAAATACGCAGTATTTT.

This sequence joins TRBV20-1 and TRBJ2-7; 11 bases line up with TRBD2. Per germline, CDR1 DFQATT and CDR2 SNEGSKA (reference sequence). V shed 3 bases, J shed 0 bases, and the junction held 7 bases outside the gene matches. The CDR3 has 16 amino acids. CDR3 loop: CSASNLAGGLSYEQYF. The CDR3 coding sequence is TGCAGTGCTAGTAATCTAGCGGGGGGCCTCTCCTACGAGCAGTACTTC.

The chain combines TRBV6-5 with TRBJ2-3, with D possibly matching TRBD1 (5 bases). CDR1 and CDR2 (germline): MNHEY, SVGAGI. This CDR3 region has 14 residues. The V end lost 8 bases, the J end lost 1 base, and 13 bases lay between the germline ends. CDR3 in amino acids: CASVEGAGTDTQYF. CDR3 DNA: TGTGCCAGCGTCGAAGGGGCCGGCACAGATACGCAGTATTTT.